This is a list of T cell receptor beta chains from one sample in a study of blood T cell repertoires in COVID-19. Assay used: immunoSEQ multiplex PCR; TCRdb lists only in-frame clones, some missing. The sample consists of over 80,000 clones, 70% to 90% of them appearing once. The sequenced material came from peripheral blood. These receptors were collected from a man between 65 and 79 years old with acute or convalescent COVID-19. The CDR3 runs from the conserved cysteine through the conserved F or W. The D gene is left open where the match is weak. Expanded clones get a size class; other rows say once, few or many, or leave the size out.

J gene | clone size | D gene | V gene | CDR3 protein | CDR3 DNA
TRBJ1-3 | - | - | TRBV5-1 | CASREISGNTIYF | TGCGCCAGCAGGGAGATCTCTGGAAACACCATATATTTT
TRBJ2-4 | - | - | TRBV18 | CASSPPSMENIQYF | TGTGCCAGCTCACCACCGAGCATGGAAAACATTCAGTACTTC
TRBJ2-2 | - | TRBD1 | TRBV18 | CASSPMTGGLGTGELFF | TGTGCCAGCTCACCGATGACAGGGGGCCTAGGGACCGGGGAGCTGTTTTTT
TRBJ2-5 | - | TRBD1 | TRBV28 | CASSTGQEETQYF | TGTGCCAGCAGTACAGGACAGGAAGAGACCCAGTACTTC
TRBJ1-2 | - | - | TRBV28 | CASIPQGGNYGYTF | TGTGCCAGCATTCCCCAGGGAGGGAACTATGGCTACACCTTC
TRBJ1-5 | - | - | TRBV10-3 | CAIRGLADQPQHF | TGTGCCATCAGGGGACTTGCCGATCAGCCCCAGCATTTT
TRBJ2-3 | once | TRBD1 | TRBV6-2/TRBV6-3 | CASSARQGAYTQYF | TGTGCCAGCAGCGCCCGACAGGGCGCCTATACGCAGTATTTT
TRBJ2-2 | few | TRBD1 | TRBV19 | CASSKRTGVSTGELFF | TGTGCCAGTAGTAAGCGGACAGGGGTGAGCACCGGGGAGCTGTTTTTT
TRBJ2-1 | - | TRBD2 | TRBV12-3/TRBV12-4 | CASSFTSAGEQFF | TGTGCCAGCAGTTTTACTAGCGCCGGTGAGCAGTTCTTC
TRBJ2-1 | - | - | TRBV3-1/TRBV3-2 | CASNLGAGSYNEQFF | TGTGCCAGCAACTTGGGCGCGGGGTCCTACAATGAGCAGTTCTTC
TRBJ1-1 | - | TRBD1 | TRBV7-2 | CASSFDRGRTEAFF | TGTGCCAGCAGCTTCGACAGGGGGAGGACTGAAGCTTTCTTT
TRBJ1-6 | - | - | TRBV5-1 | CASSLTGFLNSPLHF | TGCGCCAGCAGCTTAACAGGGTTTCTAAATTCACCCCTCCACTTT
TRBJ2-2 | - | TRBD2 | TRBV5-4 | CASSAGVQNTGELFF | TGTGCCAGCAGTGCGGGGGTCCAGAACACCGGGGAGCTGTTTTTT